The 12 T cell receptor beta chains listed next were all sequenced from one sample in a study of blood T cell repertoires in COVID-19. This table comes from immunoSEQ multiplex PCR, and its TCRdb copy is limited to in-frame clones, with some not included. Counted here are under 350,000 clones, over 85% occurring once; the ten biggest clones make up 2% to 3%. Sequencing input: PBMCs or T cells enriched from blood (not recorded which). Receptors were obtained from a man between 60 and 70 years old who had recovered from COVID-19.

J is TRBJ1-5 and V is TRBV30; D call uncertain. The CDR3 has 17 amino acids. Germline CDR1 GTSNPN, CDR2 SVGIG (reference sequence). V shed 2 bases and J shed 0 bases, with 17 bases lying between them. CDR3 DNA sequence: TGTGCCTGGAGTCCGTCCAGGTCCGACTATAGCAATCAGCCCCAGCATTTT. Its protein product is CAWSPSRSDYSNQPQHF. The variable domain in full, with the rest retrieved from reference TRBV30 and TRBJ1-5, is SQTIHQWPATLVQPVGSPLSLECTVEGTSNPNLYWYRQAAGRGLQLLFYSVGIGQISSEVPQNLSASRPQDRQFILSSKKLLLSDSGFYLCAWSPSRSDYSNQPQHFGDGTRLSIL.

The chain recombines TRBV5-1 with TRBJ2-5; no firm D call. Per the germline V gene, CDR1 is SGHRS and CDR2 is YFSETQ. V lost 0 bases and J lost 2, with 8 bases in between. The CDR3 has 14 residues. CDR3 sequence reads: CASSLGSQQETQYF. CDR3 coding DNA: TGCGCCAGCAGCTTGGGTAGCCAGCAAGAGACCCAGTACTTC.

The rearrangement links TRBV15 to TRBJ1-4, with TRBD1 as a possible D gene (5 bases). V was pared by 5 bases and J by 6 bases, with 16 bases between. Germline CDR1 LNHNV, CDR2 YYDKDF (reference sequence). The CDR3 covers 15 residues. CDR3 sequence: CATSGGGTVYEKLFF. DNA of the CDR3: TGTGCCACCAGCGGGGGGGGTACAGTTTATGAAAAACTGTTTTTT.

V usage is TRBV21-1 and J usage is TRBJ1-2; the D segment call TRBD1 is taken from the table without a DNA check. TRBV21-1 is a pseudogene segment. This CDR3 has 14 residues. Here the CDR3 reads CASSTRPRRGGYTF. The CDR3 nucleotides read TGTGCCAGCAGCACCCGCCCTCGCAGGGGCGGCTACACCTTC.

The chain links TRBV7-9 to TRBJ2-1, with 12 bases aligning to TRBD2. This CDR3 contains 18 residues. Trimming took 5 bases from V and 5 from J; bases not matched to a gene: 13. Looked up from germline, CDR1 is SEHNR and CDR2 is FQNEAQ (reference sequence). The CDR3 DNA follows: TGTGCCAGCAGCCCACGACTAGCGGGAGAGCAACGACACAATGAGCAGTTCTTC. As protein: CASSPRLAGEQRHNEQFF.

The table lists this clone with a count of one. This chain joins TRBV27 and TRBJ1-4; D possibly corresponds to TRBD1 (6 bases). Trimming stripped 2 bases from V and 4 bases from J, with 11 bases between. CDR1 is MNHEY, CDR2 SMNVEV, per germline (reference sequence). CDR3 length equals 15 residues. This CDR3 reads CASSLTTGINEKLFF. DNA of the CDR3: TGTGCCAGCAGTTTAACCACAGGGATTAATGAAAAACTGTTTTTT.

The chain is built from TRBV11-3 and TRBJ2-7; 7 bases are a match to TRBD1. The trim removed 5 bases at V and 2 bases at J, leaving 9 bases unmatched. This CDR3 region has 15 residues. Germline V gene lookup returns CDR1 SGHNT and CDR2 YENEEA. CDR3 sequence reads: CASSPTGTATYEQYF. CDR3 DNA sequence: TGTGCCAGCAGCCCTACCGGGACAGCGACCTACGAGCAGTACTTC. Filled out from reference TRBV11-3 and TRBJ2-7, the complete variable domain reads EAGVVQSPRYKIIEKKQPVAFWCNPISGHNTLYWYLQNLGQGPELLIRYENEEAVDDSQLPKDRFSAERLKGVDSTLKIQPAELGDSAVYLCASSPTGTATYEQYFGPGTRLTVT.

The table lists this clone with a count of one. This chain joins TRBV4-2 and TRBJ2-3, with TRBD2 matching 12 bases. The trim removed 4 bases at V and 4 bases at J, leaving 3 bases unmatched. CDR1 is LGHNA, CDR2 YNFKEQ, per germline. The CDR3 is 15 amino acids. The CDR3 sequence: CASSPRLAGADTQYF. The CDR3 region has the DNA TGTGCCAGCAGCCCCCGACTAGCGGGGGCAGATACGCAGTATTTT.

This chain connects TRBV4-3 to TRBJ2-1; 10 bases map to TRBD2. The germline V gene has CDR1 LGHNA and CDR2 YSLEER. V was clipped by 4 bases and J by 8 bases; unmatched bases: 8. The CDR3 is 15 residues long. DNA for the CDR3: TGCGCCAGCAGCCGGGGACTAGCGCAAAAGGATGAGCAGTTCTTC. Amino acid sequence: CASSRGLAQKDEQFF.

The chain combines TRBV7-9 with TRBJ1-2; D is perhaps TRBD1 (5 bases). Trimming took off 5 bases at V and 4 bases at J, with 11 bases between the two ends. This CDR3 comprises 13 residues. Germline V lookup: CDR1 SEHNR, CDR2 FQNEAQ (reference sequence). The CDR3 DNA reads TGTGCCAGCAGCGTCGACAGCCTCTATGGCTACACCTTC. This codes for CASSVDSLYGYTF.

This rearrangement joins TRBV4-1 to TRBJ1-5; unclear D gene. Trimming took off 4 bases at V and 4 bases at J, with 26 bases between the two ends. In germline, CDR1 is MGHRA, CDR2 YSYEKL. The CDR3 is 19 amino acids. This CDR3 reads CASSPLQIGVISTNQPQHF. CDR3 DNA: TGCGCCAGCAGCCCCCTACAGATCGGGGTGATATCGACAAATCAGCCCCAGCATTTT.

The V gene is TRBV6-5, the J gene TRBJ1-2; the D gene is possibly TRBD1 (5 bases). The CDR3 length is 14 residues. V lost 7 bases and J lost 8, with 20 bases in between. Germline CDR1 reads MNHEY; CDR2 reads SVGAGI. CDR3 protein: CASNPGFRAGGYTF. The CDR3 DNA is TGTGCCAGCAATCCAGGGTTCCGGGCTGGAGGCTACACCTTC.